A single sample is the source of the 27 T cell receptor beta chains below, sequenced in a study of T cell responses to AZD1222 COVID-19 vaccine. The table came from immunoSEQ multiplex PCR; TCRdb's copy has only in-frame clones and leaves some out. The data hold fewer than 95,000 clones, with more than 80% observed a single time. This specimen consisted of peripheral blood, obtained on day 0 of AZD1222 vaccination. The source of these receptors is an adult in good health.

The chain employs TRBV27 and TRBJ2-5; possibly TRBD2 for D (5 bases). CDR3 length: 14 residues. The V end was cut by 5 bases, the J end by 4 bases, with 14 bases between. Germline CDR1 and CDR2: MNHEY and SMNVEV (reference sequence). The DNA of the CDR3 is TGTGCCAGCAGTAGGGCCTACGAGGGAGAGACCCAGTACTTC. Translating gives CASSRAYEGETQYF.

The rearrangement joins TRBV7-9 to TRBJ1-2; 7 bases map to TRBD1. This CDR3 has 13 residues. V gave up 4 bases and J gave up 4 bases; unmatched junction bases: 3. Germline CDR1 and CDR2: SEHNR and FQNEAQ (reference sequence). The CDR3 spells CASSSGQLYGYTF. The DNA of the CDR3 is TGTGCCAGCAGCTCGGGACAGCTCTATGGCTACACCTTC.

The chain joins TRBV24-1 to TRBJ2-1; no clear D. The V end was cut by 11 bases, the J end by 2 bases, with 15 bases between. This CDR3 has 14 residues. Germline assignment: CDR1 KGHDR and CDR2 SFDVKD. The CDR3 spells CAISSTETYNEQFF. The CDR3 nucleotides read TGTGCCATCTCAAGCACAGAGACCTACAATGAGCAGTTCTTC.

The chain couples TRBV10-3 to TRBJ1-4, with D possibly being TRBD1 (5 bases). Trimming removed 1 base at V and 2 bases at J, with 14 bases between. The CDR3 is 17 amino acids. Per germline, CDR1 ENHRY and CDR2 SYGVKD. CDR3 DNA sequence: TGTGCCATCAGTGAGTTGGGGGATTTAACTACTAATGAAAAACTGTTTTTT. Its protein is CAISELGDLTTNEKLFF.

In its sample, this clone was seen a few times. The chain couples TRBV9 to TRBJ2-5; no firm D call. The CDR3 has 15 residues. From germline, CDR1 is SGDLS and CDR2 YYNGEE. V was clipped by 0 bases and J by 5 bases, with 14 bases between them. The CDR3 reads CASSVGSGLGETQYF. The DNA for the CDR3 is TGTGCCAGCAGCGTAGGTTCAGGCCTGGGGGAGACCCAGTACTTC. The complete variable domain, with remaining parts taken from reference TRBV9 and TRBJ2-5, reads DSGVTQTPKHLITATGQRVTLRCSPRSGDLSVYWYQQSLDQGLQFLIQYYNGEERAKGNILERFSAQQFPDLHSELNLSSLELGDSALYFCASSVGSGLGETQYFGPGTRLLVL.

The CDR3 protein is CASIQKQGFGNTIYF. In DNA, the CDR3 is TGTGCCAGTATCCAAAAACAGGGATTTGGAAACACCATATATTTT. The gene calls are TRBV19 and TRBJ1-3, with TRBD1 as a possible D gene (6 bases). CDR3 length: 15 residues. V lost 7 bases to trimming and J lost 3 bases, with 16 bases between them. Germline CDR1 and CDR2: LNHDA and SQIVND (reference sequence).

This clone was counted only a few times. The V gene is TRBV5-6, the J gene TRBJ2-7, with 10 bases fitting TRBD1. From germline, CDR1 is SGHDT and CDR2 YYEEEE. The CDR3 is 16 amino acids. With V trimmed by 4 bases and J by 5 bases, 12 bases remained unmatched. CDR3 amino acids: CASSGSDRGRFHEQYF. The CDR3 bases are TGTGCCAGCAGCGGGAGTGACAGGGGGCGATTCCACGAGCAGTACTTC. The whole variable domain, remainder taken from reference TRBV5-6 and TRBJ2-7, is DAGVTQSPTHLIKTRGQQVTLRCSPKSGHDTVSWYQQALGQGPQFIFQYYEEEERQRGNFPDRFSGHQFPNYSSELNVNALLLGDSALYLCASSGSDRGRFHEQYFGPGTRLTVT.

The V and J genes are TRBV18 and TRBJ2-7; D assignment may be TRBD1 or TRBD2 (5 bases each). The CDR3 contains 16 residues. V was shortened by 0 bases and J by 3 bases, with 15 bases between the two germline ends. Germline lookup yields CDR1 KGHSH and CDR2 LQKENI. The CDR3 region is CASSPPGTGIVYEQYF. DNA of the CDR3: TGTGCCAGCTCACCACCCGGGACGGGCATTGTCTACGAGCAGTACTTC.

As to this clone: Distinct nucleotide sequences in the sample also encode this CDR3. The chain uses TRBV28 and TRBJ2-7; TRBD1 matches 7 bases. The V gene end was trimmed by 3 bases and the J gene end by 5 bases; junction bases not matched to a gene: 10. This CDR3 region has 15 residues. CDR1 and CDR2 from the germline V gene are MDHEN and SYDVKM. CDR3 coding DNA: TGTGCCAGCAGTTTTAAAACGACAGGGACCCACGAGCAGTACTTC. Residues: CASSFKTTGTHEQYF.

This clone came up once. The chain links TRBV29-1 to TRBJ2-7; D ambiguous. Trimming stripped 4 bases from V and 2 bases from J, with 12 bases between. The CDR3 is 13 residues long. Per germline, CDR1 SQVTM and CDR2 ANQGSEA. CDR3 nucleotides: TGCAGCGTTGTCGGCGGAGCAACCTACGAGCAGTACTTC. Protein sequence: CSVVGGATYEQYF.

The genes are TRBV18 and TRBJ1-3; D is unresolved. V lost 2 bases, J lost 0 bases, and 8 bases lay in between. Germline V CDR1 and CDR2: KGHSH, LQKENI. The length of the CDR3 is 15 residues. Here the CDR3 reads CASSPIGDSGNTIYF. CDR3 in DNA: TGTGCCAGCTCACCAATCGGAGACTCTGGAAACACCATATATTTT.

The rearrangement joins TRBV28 to TRBJ1-5; D is possibly TRBD1 (6 bases). The CDR3 has 15 amino acids. Trimming took off 5 bases at V and 5 bases at J, with 16 bases between the two ends. Germline loops: CDR1 MDHEN, CDR2 SYDVKM. The CDR3 sequence is CASSPGVEGYQPQHF. The CDR3 coding sequence is TGTGCCAGCAGTCCAGGGGTAGAGGGCTATCAGCCCCAGCATTTT.

The chain uses TRBV21-1 and TRBJ1-4. The J call is uncertain, as TRBJ2-2 better fits the DNA end. TRBV21-1 corresponds to a pseudogene. CDR3 size: 12 residues. CDR3 region: CASSIRAEELFF. CDR3 nucleotides: TGTGCCAGCAGCATCCGAGCCGAGGAGCTGTTTTTT.

V is TRBV9 and J is TRBJ2-7, with D possibly matching TRBD2 (6 bases). The CDR3 runs to 9 residues. Germline loops: CDR1 SGDLS, CDR2 YYNGEE. The CDR3 DNA is TGTGGGGGGGCCTACGAGCAGTACTTC. Its translation is CGGAYEQYF.

The chain is built from TRBV4-1 and TRBJ2-2; TRBD1 matches at 7 bases. The germline V gene has CDR1 MGHRA and CDR2 YSYEKL. The V gene end was trimmed by 0 bases and the J gene end by 7 bases; junction bases not matched to a gene: 11. The CDR3 is 17 residues long. The CDR3 nucleotides read TGCGCCAGCAGCCAAGATATTACAGGGGAAGGCATCGGGGAGCTGTTTTTT. This encodes CASSQDITGEGIGELFF.

This chain uses TRBV9 with TRBJ2-2; 16 bases map to TRBD2. CDR3 length: 20 amino acids. Germline lookup yields CDR1 SGDLS and CDR2 YYNGEE. V was clipped by 4 bases and J by 0 bases; unmatched bases: 9. The CDR3 coding sequence is TGTGCCAGCAGCTCCCTGACGGGACTAGCGGGAGGGCCGAACACCGGGGAGCTGTTTTTT. Translated: CASSSLTGLAGGPNTGELFF.

CDR3 protein: CAITQGLNSPLHF. The CDR3, as DNA: TGTGCCATAACACAGGGGCTAAATTCACCCCTCCACTTT. This chain uses TRBV10-3 with TRBJ1-6; 7 bases align to TRBD1. V lost 9 bases and J lost 7; bases outside the gene matches: 6. The CDR3 is 13 amino acids. Germline V lookup: CDR1 ENHRY, CDR2 SYGVKD.

The genes are TRBV6-5 and TRBJ2-2; 7 bases line up with TRBD1. The CDR3 sequence is 15 residues long. The V and J ends lost 7 bases and 0 bases, in that order; junction bases with no gene match: 5. Per germline, CDR1 MNHEY and CDR2 SVGAGI. Here the CDR3 DNA reads TGTGCCAGCACCCCAGGGGGAGCGAACACCGGGGAGCTGTTTTTT. Protein product: CASTPGGANTGELFF.

The chain links TRBV7-9 to TRBJ2-3, with 9 positions matching TRBD1. The V and J ends lost 5 bases and 5 bases, in that order; junction bases with no gene match: 5. The CDR3 is made up of 14 amino acids. The germline CDR1 and CDR2 sequences are SEHNR and FQNEAQ (reference sequence). The CDR3 region has the DNA TGTGCCAGCAGCAAAAGGACAGGGGAAGATACGCAGTATTTT. Translating gives CASSKRTGEDTQYF.

This clone was counted a single time. CDR3 DNA sequence: TGTGCCAGCAGCCGTACTAGCGGGGGGGCTTCACTCTTCTTC. This encodes CASSRTSGGASLFF. The chain couples TRBV11-2 to TRBJ2-1; 13 positions agree with TRBD2. V was pared by 5 bases and J by 16 bases, with 11 bases of the junction left unmatched. Germline-derived CDR1 and CDR2 are SGHAT and FQNNGV. This CDR3 is 14 amino acids long.

The chain has TRBV28 and TRBJ1-1, with D perhaps matching TRBD1 (5 bases). This CDR3 is built from 15 residues. Germline assignment: CDR1 MDHEN and CDR2 SYDVKM. V shed 6 bases and J shed 1 base, with 15 bases lying between them. In nucleotides, the CDR3 is TGTGCCAGCAGGGGGGTGGGGCTGACGAACACTGAAGCTTTCTTT. It specifies CASRGVGLTNTEAFF.

This clone has a handful of counts. This rearrangement joins TRBV28 to TRBJ1-2; a possible D gene is TRBD1 (6 bases). Trimming shortened V by 10 bases and J by 4 bases, and 10 bases separated the two germline ends. The germline V gene encodes CDR1 MDHEN and CDR2 SYDVKM. The CDR3 is 11 amino acids. The CDR3, as DNA: TGTGCCACTCAGGGGATCTATGGCTACACCTTC. Amino acids: CATQGIYGYTF.

The chain employs TRBV28 and TRBJ2-5; D is undetermined. Per germline, CDR1 MDHEN and CDR2 SYDVKM. Trimming cost V 2 bases and J 5 bases, with 12 bases left between them. This CDR3 is built from 14 residues. CDR3 amino acids: CASSLGNRWETQYF. CDR3 bases: TGTGCCAGCAGTTTAGGAAATCGCTGGGAGACCCAGTACTTC.

The V call is TRBV7-2, the J call TRBJ2-7, with 8 bases fitting TRBD2. The length of the CDR3 is 17 residues. Germline V CDR1 and CDR2: SGHTA, FQGNSA. Trimming removed 1 base from V and 5 bases from J; junction bases left unmatched: 13. DNA for the CDR3: TGTGCCAGCAGCTTAGGAAGGATAAGCGGGAGAGTCGACGAGCAGTACTTC. Its translation is CASSLGRISGRVDEQYF.

CDR3 sequence: CASSSRRGAEAFF. The CDR3 region has the DNA TGTGCCAGTAGTTCCCGCAGGGGGGCTGAAGCTTTCTTT. The chain carries TRBV19 and TRBJ1-1; 7 bases agree with TRBD1. CDR1 and CDR2 (germline): LNHDA, SQIVND (reference sequence). V lost 5 bases to trimming and J lost 6 bases; unmatched junction nucleotides: 6. There are 13 residues in the CDR3.

The CDR3 coding sequence is TGTGCCAGCAGCACTTCCCTCGGGGGGCAGCTGTTTTTT. Translated, it gives CASSTSLGGQLFF. The chain combines TRBV6-4 with TRBJ2-2; perhaps TRBD2 as D (7 bases). Germline V gene sequence: CDR1 MRHNA, CDR2 SNTAGT. This CDR3 spans 13 amino acids. Between the trimmed V and J ends, which lost 6 bases and 12 bases, there was a span of 17 bases.

The rearrangement uses TRBV11-2 and TRBJ1-3; perhaps TRBD1 as D (5 bases). Trimming took off 1 base at V and 0 bases at J, with 10 bases between the two ends. In germline, CDR1 is SGHAT, CDR2 FQNNGV. The CDR3 has 16 amino acids. The chain's CDR3 is CASSLGDSFSGNTIYF. Written as DNA, the CDR3 is TGTGCCAGCAGCTTAGGCGACAGTTTCTCTGGAAACACCATATATTTT.